The clone carrying this T cell receptor (beta chain) was seen more than once but under ten times. The data derive from a study of T-cell reconstitution after alpha-beta-depleted transplantation in children. TCRbeta library preparation incorporated unique molecular identifiers. Using its own MiXCR run on the PCR reads, TCRdb lists one record per CDR3 protein. This sample has about 640,000 distinct CDR3 sequences, with over 15% found just once. This specimen consisted of PBMCs from the stem cell graft donor, obtained from the stem cell graft. This clonotype was obtained from a human donor who donated a stem cell graft to a child with acute myeloid leukemia.

CDR3 loop: CATSDLPRGLGEQFF. CDR3 DNA: TGTGCCACCAGTGATTTGCCTAGAGGGCTGGGTGAGCAGTTCTTC. The chain carries TRBV24-1 and TRBJ2-1, with TRBD2 as a possible D gene (5 bases). Germline lookup yields CDR1 KGHDR and CDR2 SFDVKD. Trimming pared 0 bases from V and 9 bases from J, leaving 14 bases between. The CDR3 length is 15 residues.